This record covers a single T cell receptor (beta chain). The antigen is unknown. This entry belongs to a study of siplizumab effects on memory and regulatory T cells. Repertoires were generated with immunoSEQ multiplex PCR, while TCRdb's copy carries only in-frame clones and drops some. Of around 110,000 clones in the sample, about 95% are singletons; the top ten hold around 1.5%. Study observations and caveats: An assignable phenotype, naive or memory, was missing from roughly 86-96% of proliferating CD4+ or CD8+ clones. Tracing alloreactive clones into unstimulated subsets worked for only a minor fraction of them. Alloreactive sequences tracing back to unstimulated CD4+ memory cells fell significantly with siplizumab.

The CDR3 totals 15 residues. CDR1 and CDR2 from the germline V gene are SGHRS and YFSETQ. V dropped 0 bases and J dropped 0 bases, with 7 bases sitting between them. Sequenced material: non-Treg CD4+ T cells sorted from blood. The TCR sequence derives from a human donor in good health. V and J are TRBV5-1 and TRBJ1-5; D is unresolved. Here the CDR3 reads CASSLGGDSNQPQHF. The CDR3 DNA is TGCGCCAGCAGCTTGGGGGGAGATAGCAATCAGCCCCAGCATTTT. Complete variable domain (other parts from reference TRBV5-1 and TRBJ1-5): KAGVTQTPRYLIKTRGQQVTLSCSPISGHRSVSWYQQTPGQGLQFLFEYFSETQRNKGNFPGRFSGRQFSNSRSEMNVSTLELGDSALYLCASSLGGDSNQPQHFGDGTRLSIL.